This TCR beta chain was retrieved from a study of beta chain features in type 1 diabetes. V dropped 4 bases and J dropped 5 bases, with 15 bases sitting between them. CDR1 and CDR2 (germline): SGHTA, FQGNSA. This CDR3 has 14 residues. Expressed TCRB transcripts got sequenced, as all isolated RNA was reverse transcribed. Assay used: immunoSEQ multiplex PCR; TCRdb lists only in-frame clones, some missing. The sample has 810,000 or so clones, about 17% seen once; the top ten hold 0.023%. Regarding the study as a whole: TCRB repertoires of naive, central memory and Treg cells appeared more similar among patients than among healthy donors. There were fewer insertions and more deletions at the VDJ junctions of type 1 diabetes patients. Shortening that was moderate but significant affected the TCRB CDR3s of Type 1 diabetes patients in all four CD4+ subsets.

Naive, central memory, regulatory and stem cell-like memory cells within the CD4+ compartment were sorted using CD45RO/CCR7/CD25/CD127/CD95/CD27. As to this clone: What it recognizes is unknown.

Sample: naive CD4+ T cells from blood. This receptor was identified in a young woman in good health. V is TRBV7-2 and J is TRBJ2-7; D may be TRBD1 (6 bases). CDR3: CASSSTGNLDEQYF. CDR3 nucleotides: TGTGCCAGCAGCTCGACAGGTAACCTGGACGAGCAGTACTTC.